Listed here are 27 T cell receptor beta chains from one sample, sequenced in a study of T cell changes during pregnancy in multiple sclerosis. This table comes from immunoSEQ multiplex PCR, and its TCRdb copy is limited to in-frame clones, with some not included. The sample lists 30,000 or so clones, roughly nine tenths occurring once. The specimen was CD8+ T cells from peripheral blood mononuclear cells, collected in the first trimester of pregnancy. These receptors all come from a female donor with multiple sclerosis, enrolled in a pregnancy study.

By share, this clone counts as medium-sized. The chain links TRBV10-1 to TRBJ2-7; perhaps TRBD2 as D (6 bases). Germline CDR1 is WNHNN and CDR2 is SYGVQD (reference sequence). Trimming cost V 7 bases and J 1 base, with 14 bases left between them. The CDR3 extends over 14 amino acids. The CDR3 region has the DNA TGCGCCAGCACCCTGCGGGACTCTTCCTACGAGCAGTACTTC. As protein: CASTLRDSSYEQYF.

The V and J genes are TRBV2 and TRBJ2-3, with 13 bases matching TRBD2. The CDR3 length is 18 residues. V shed 5 bases and J 2 bases; nucleotides not matched to a gene: 10. Looked up from germline, CDR1 is SNHLY and CDR2 is FYNNEI. CDR3 nucleotides: TGTGCCAGCAGTTCACGACTAGCGGGGGGACCTGTCACAGATACGCAGTATTTT. Its protein is CASSSRLAGGPVTDTQYF.

CDR3 in DNA: TGTGCCAGCAGTTTATGGGGGGGACTGGGGGAGACCCAGTACTTC. It encodes CASSLWGGLGETQYF. The chain has TRBV27 and TRBJ2-5; 7 bases align to TRBD2. V lost 1 base and J lost 5; bases outside the gene matches: 7. Per the germline V gene, CDR1 is MNHEY and CDR2 is SMNVEV (reference sequence). This CDR3 is built from 15 residues.

This chain connects TRBV11-2 to TRBJ2-5; the match to TRBD2 covers 7 bases. The CDR3 length is 13 residues. Germline V gives CDR1 SGHAT, CDR2 FQNNGV. The V segment lost 8 bases and the J segment 0 bases; nucleotides outside the gene matches: 3. CDR3 sequence reads: CASLAEYQETQYF. CDR3 coding DNA: TGTGCCAGCCTAGCGGAGTACCAAGAGACCCAGTACTTC. The whole variable domain, filled in from reference TRBV11-2 and TRBJ2-5, reads EAGVAQSPRYKIIEKRQSVAFWCNPISGHATLYWYQQILGQGPKLLIQFQNNGVVDDSQLPKDRFSAERLKGVDSTLKIQPAKLEDSAVYLCASLAEYQETQYFGPGTRLLVL.

This chain connects TRBV7-8 to TRBJ2-1; TRBD2 aligns across 8 bases. The V and J ends lost 2 bases and 8 bases, in that order; junction bases with no gene match: 8. The CDR3 length is 15 residues. Germline loops: CDR1 SGHVS, CDR2 FQNEAQ. The CDR3 DNA sequence: TGTGCCAGCAGCTTAACCAGCGGGAGTATCGATGAGCAGTTCTTC. This codes for CASSLTSGSIDEQFF.

The V and J genes are TRBV29-1 and TRBJ2-1, with TRBD1 matching over 7 bases. Germline CDR1 reads SQVTM; CDR2 reads ANQGSEA. V gave up 8 bases and J gave up 0 bases; unmatched junction bases: 7. CDR3 size: 14 residues. CDR3 protein: CSQGRGNSYNEQFF. DNA of the CDR3: TGCAGCCAAGGCAGGGGGAACTCCTACAATGAGCAGTTCTTC.

The V gene is TRBV9, the J gene TRBJ2-3; a possible D gene is TRBD2 (6 bases). The CDR3 length is 17 residues. CDR1 SGDLS and CDR2 YYNGEE come from the germline V gene. V was cut by 4 bases and J by 2 bases, with 20 bases left in between. The CDR3 DNA follows: TGTGCCAGCAGCTGGTCTCTCTCGCGGGACCCCACAGATACGCAGTATTTT. Translating gives CASSWSLSRDPTDTQYF.

The chain recombines TRBV21-1 with TRBJ2-3; the table calls TRBD2, which could not be checked here. TRBV21-1 is a pseudogene. The CDR3 is made up of 21 amino acids. The DNA of the CDR3 is TGTGCCAGCAGCACGCTAATACCGGGACTAGCGGGAGGACCTAGCACAGATACGCAGTATTTT. Translating it yields CASSTLIPGLAGGPSTDTQYF.

The chain is built from TRBV7-9 and TRBJ2-1, with D possibly matching TRBD1 (5 bases). V was pared by 1 base and J by 8 bases, with 9 bases between. The germline gives CDR1 SEHNR, CDR2 FQNEAQ (reference sequence). The CDR3 length is 13 residues. The CDR3 protein is CASSLGSRDEQFF. The DNA for the CDR3 is TGTGCCAGCAGCTTAGGCTCCAGGGATGAGCAGTTCTTC.

The V gene is TRBV29-1, the J gene TRBJ2-2, with no clear D. This CDR3 has 13 amino acids. The germline V gene has CDR1 SQVTM and CDR2 ANQGSEA. V lost 4 bases and J lost 2, with 8 bases in between. CDR3 nucleotides: TGCAGCGTTGCCGGCGGTAACACCGGGGAGCTGTTTTTT. Translation gives CSVAGGNTGELFF.

This clone was seen only a few times. This chain joins TRBV4-1 and TRBJ1-2; 10 positions agree with TRBD1. The ends lost 2 bases at V and 4 bases at J; junction bases unmatched: 7. CDR3 length: 16 amino acids. Per germline, CDR1 MGHRA and CDR2 YSYEKL. CDR3 DNA: TGCGCCAGCAGCCAAAGCGGGGACAGGGGTTTCTATGGCTACACCTTC. Translated, it gives CASSQSGDRGFYGYTF.

This clone was seen just once. The chain employs TRBV7-9 and TRBJ2-1; a possible D gene is TRBD2 (6 bases). The CDR3 has 15 residues. Looked up from germline, CDR1 is SEHNR and CDR2 is FQNEAQ (reference sequence). Deletions cut 7 bases from V and 4 bases from J, with 17 bases between. The CDR3 spells CASMPWGEWYNEQFF. CDR3 coding DNA: TGTGCCAGCATGCCCTGGGGGGAGTGGTACAATGAGCAGTTCTTC.

The chain is built from TRBV11-2 and TRBJ2-7; TRBD2 matches 7 bases. This CDR3 is 17 amino acids long. Germline V gene sequence: CDR1 SGHAT, CDR2 FQNNGV. The ends lost 1 base at V and 3 bases at J; junction bases unmatched: 12. DNA of the CDR3: TGTGCCAGCAGCTTAGTATCCAGCGGGGACCTTAACTACGAGCAGTACTTC. Translating it yields CASSLVSSGDLNYEQYF.

The rearrangement links TRBV4-3 to TRBJ2-1; D is unclear. The CDR3 is made up of 19 amino acids. Germline V CDR1 and CDR2: LGHNA, YSLEER. Trimming removed 4 bases at V and 7 bases at J, with 29 bases between. Here the CDR3 reads CASSLLTLTGLEADNEQFF. The CDR3 DNA sequence: TGCGCCAGCAGCCTATTGACCCTAACGGGTCTCGAGGCGGATAATGAGCAGTTCTTC.

The rearrangement uses TRBV25-1 and TRBJ1-4; no clear D gene. The CDR3 is 17 amino acids. Germline V lookup: CDR1 MGHDK, CDR2 SYGVNS. The ends were cut back, 1 base at V and 2 bases at J, with 14 bases in the middle. CDR3 protein: CASSEFRFPVTNEKLFF. DNA of the CDR3: TGTGCCAGCAGTGAATTTCGGTTCCCGGTTACTAATGAAAAACTGTTTTTT.

The chain couples TRBV4-2 to TRBJ1-4; 9 bases agree with TRBD1. CDR3 length: 18 amino acids. Germline-derived CDR1 and CDR2 are LGHNA and YNFKEQ. V shed 6 bases and J 0 bases; nucleotides not matched to a gene: 11. The CDR3 DNA reads as TGTGCCAGCAGTCCCCCGGGGACAGGGCGAGCAACTAATGAAAAACTGTTTTTT. Translated: CASSPPGTGRATNEKLFF.

The V and J genes are TRBV6-6 and TRBJ2-7; 9 nucleotides line up with TRBD2. The CDR3 is 13 amino acids. Germline values: CDR1 MNHNY, CDR2 SVGAGI (reference sequence). J was trimmed by 5 bases and V by 2 bases; bases with no gene match: 1. CDR3 nucleotides: TGTGCCAGCAGTTACGGGACTAGCAACGAGCAGTACTTC. Translated, it gives CASSYGTSNEQYF.

The V and J genes are TRBV11-2 and TRBJ2-2; TRBD2 aligns across 9 bases. The CDR3 is 17 amino acids. V gave up 4 bases and J gave up 3 bases; unmatched junction bases: 9. In germline, CDR1 is SGHAT, CDR2 FQNNGV. The CDR3 loop reads CASSYIGTSSDTGELFF. DNA for the CDR3: TGTGCCAGCAGCTATATAGGGACTAGCAGTGACACCGGGGAGCTGTTTTTT.

The chain uses TRBV19 and TRBJ2-3; 8 positions agree with TRBD2. Germline trimming cut 3 bases from V and 0 bases from J; bases unmatched to any gene: 5. The CDR3 runs to 16 residues. Looked up from germline, CDR1 is LNHDA and CDR2 is SQIVND (reference sequence). CDR3 nucleotide sequence: TGTGCCAGTAGTATCGGGGCTAGCGGGAGCACAGATACGCAGTATTTT. Translating it yields CASSIGASGSTDTQYF. The whole variable domain, remainder taken from reference TRBV19 and TRBJ2-3, is DGGITQSPKYLFRKEGQNVTLSCEQNLNHDAMYWYRQDPGQGLRLIYYSQIVNDFQKGDIAEGYSVSREKKESFPLTVTSAQKNPTAFYLCASSIGASGSTDTQYFGPGTRLTVL.

This chain's CDR3 is CASSAWGFSNQPQHF. Here the CDR3 DNA reads TGTGCCAGCAGTGCGTGGGGCTTTAGCAATCAGCCCCAGCATTTT. The rearrangement links TRBV2 to TRBJ1-5; tentative D call: TRBD1 (5 bases). Germline lookup yields CDR1 SNHLY and CDR2 FYNNEI. The CDR3 contains 15 residues. Trimming pared 4 bases from V and 0 bases from J, leaving 10 bases between.

The V call is TRBV19, the J call TRBJ2-7; the D gene is possibly TRBD2 (6 bases). The CDR3 extends over 13 amino acids. Trimming cost V 7 bases and J 2 bases, with 12 bases left between them. CDR1 and CDR2 (germline): LNHDA, SQIVND (reference sequence). DNA for the CDR3: TGTGCCAGTATGCGGGACGTCCCCTACGAGCAGTACTTC. The encoded protein is CASMRDVPYEQYF.

The V and J genes are TRBV28 and TRBJ2-5; weak D call: TRBD2 (5 bases). V lost 6 bases, J lost 0 bases, and 17 bases lay in between. This CDR3 contains 16 residues. Germline-derived CDR1 and CDR2 are MDHEN and SYDVKM. For the CDR3, the DNA is TGTGCCAGCAGAAACGGGGATCCGCTGTACCAAGAGACCCAGTACTTC. Translation gives CASRNGDPLYQETQYF.

The V gene is TRBV15, the J gene TRBJ2-7; 9 bases match TRBD1. CDR1 LNHNV and CDR2 YYDKDF come from the germline V gene (reference sequence). This CDR3 spans 17 amino acids. V shed 5 bases and J 1 base; nucleotides not matched to a gene: 12. CDR3 residues: CATSRRYPGTGSYEQYF. Written as DNA, the CDR3 is TGTGCCACCAGCCGCCGCTACCCCGGGACAGGGTCCTACGAGCAGTACTTC. The entire variable domain, with the rest obtained from reference TRBV15 and TRBJ2-7, is as follows: DAMVIQNPRYQVTQFGKPVTLSCSQTLNHNVMYWYQQKSSQAPKLLFHYYDKDFNNEADTPDNFQSRRPNTSFCFLDIRSPGLGDTAMYLCATSRRYPGTGSYEQYFGPGTRLTVT.

This chain connects TRBV15 to TRBJ2-7; tentatively, D is TRBD1 (5 bases). Trimming cost V 0 bases and J 1 base, with 7 bases left between them. The CDR3 runs to 14 residues. Germline V CDR1 and CDR2: LNHNV, YYDKDF (reference sequence). The CDR3 spells CATSRDRDSYEQYF. CDR3 DNA sequence: TGTGCCACCAGCAGAGACAGGGATTCCTACGAGCAGTACTTC.

This rearrangement joins TRBV27 to TRBJ1-2, with 7 nucleotides matching TRBD1. CDR3 length equals 17 residues. The V gene end was trimmed by 6 bases and the J gene end by 3 bases; junction bases not matched to a gene: 16. Germline CDR1 reads MNHEY; CDR2 reads SMNVEV (reference sequence). CDR3: CASSSLNQGQGDYGYTF. DNA for the CDR3: TGTGCCAGCAGCTCCTTAAACCAGGGTCAGGGGGACTATGGCTACACCTTC.

V usage is TRBV7-9 and J usage is TRBJ2-7, with 12 bases lining up with TRBD1. Unmatched junction bases numbered 13, after V lost 1 base and J lost 3 bases. Germline CDR1 reads SEHNR; CDR2 reads FQNEAQ (reference sequence). The CDR3 runs to 19 residues. Here the CDR3 reads CASSLGGTGGTLLIYEQYF. DNA for the CDR3: TGTGCCAGCAGCTTAGGAGGGACAGGGGGCACTCTTCTTATCTACGAGCAGTACTTC.

The V gene is TRBV27, the J gene TRBJ2-7; weak D call: TRBD2 (6 bases). Germline V gives CDR1 MNHEY, CDR2 SMNVEV (reference sequence). Between the trimmed V and J ends, which lost 3 bases and 6 bases, there was a span of 9 bases. This CDR3 spans 12 amino acids. In DNA, the CDR3 is TGTGCCAGCAGTTTTGGGGGGACCGAGCAGTACTTC. This sequence encodes CASSFGGTEQYF.